This TCR beta chain comes out of a study of radiation and T cells in renal cell carcinoma. Overall study context: Nephrectomy followed 15 Gy stereotactic body radiation by 4 weeks. Findings and limits, study-wide: In blood, top tumor clones expanded by 2 weeks, shrinking by 4. Pretreatment tumor biopsies were lacking, so baseline clonotypes are unknown.

TCRdb keeps only in-frame clones here, not all; method: immunoSEQ multiplex PCR. The sample holds 130,000 or so clones, 88% seen once. Details on this clone: Its specificity is not known.

V gave up 3 bases and J gave up 10 bases; unmatched junction bases: 3. The CDR3 loop spans 13 amino acids. CDR1 MNHEY and CDR2 SMNVEV come from the germline V gene (reference sequence). Time point: baseline pretreatment blood. As to treatment: 15 Gy SBRT to primary tumor, nephrectomy 4 weeks later. The tumor was a clear cell renal cell carcinoma. The chain carries TRBV27 and TRBJ1-6; 7 bases agree with TRBD1. The sequences come from blood, collected from a patient whose treatment included radiotherapy and nephrectomy. The receptor's source is a woman in her 50s with renal cell carcinoma. As DNA, the CDR3 is TGTGCCAGCAGTTTCACAGGGGTATCACCCCTCCACTTT. It encodes CASSFTGVSPLHF.